This T cell receptor (beta chain) appears in the sequencing data of a study of cytomegalovirus exposure and HLA in healthy donors. With 60 Vbeta and 13 Jbeta primers, the PCR was carried out. Clones were sequenced by immunoSEQ multiplex PCR, and TCRdb holds only the in-frame ones, with some missing. The table records over 50,000 clones, approximately 71% of them present only once. This clone was detected only a few times. The CDR3 has 12 residues. With 10 bases removed from V and 8 bases from J, the gap between germline ends came to 17 bases. In germline, CDR1 is LNHDA, CDR2 SQIVND (reference sequence).

Specimen: PBMCs. The V call is TRBV19, the J call TRBJ1-2; maybe TRBD1 (6 bases). The sequence was collected from a middle-aged man in good health and CMV-seropositive. The CDR3 bases are TGTGCCACCAGACAGGTTGTGGACGGCTACACCTTC. Translation gives CATRQVVDGYTF.